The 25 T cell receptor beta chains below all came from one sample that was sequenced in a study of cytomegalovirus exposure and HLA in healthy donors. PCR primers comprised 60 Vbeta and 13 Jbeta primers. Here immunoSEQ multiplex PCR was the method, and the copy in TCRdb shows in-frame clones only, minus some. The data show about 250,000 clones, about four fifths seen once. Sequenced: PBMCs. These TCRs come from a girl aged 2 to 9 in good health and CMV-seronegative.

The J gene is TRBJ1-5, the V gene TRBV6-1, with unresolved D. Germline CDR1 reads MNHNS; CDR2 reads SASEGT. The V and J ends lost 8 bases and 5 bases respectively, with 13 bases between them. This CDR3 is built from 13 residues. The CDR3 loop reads CASEEQPDQPQHF. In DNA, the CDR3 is TGTGCCAGCGAAGAACAGCCCGATCAGCCCCAGCATTTT.

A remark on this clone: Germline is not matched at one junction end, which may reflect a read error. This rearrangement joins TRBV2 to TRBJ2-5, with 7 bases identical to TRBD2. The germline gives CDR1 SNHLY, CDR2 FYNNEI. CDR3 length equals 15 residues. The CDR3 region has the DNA TGTGCCAGCAGCGAAGACCCGGGACTACAAGAGACCCAGTACTTC. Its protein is CASSEDPGLQETQYF.

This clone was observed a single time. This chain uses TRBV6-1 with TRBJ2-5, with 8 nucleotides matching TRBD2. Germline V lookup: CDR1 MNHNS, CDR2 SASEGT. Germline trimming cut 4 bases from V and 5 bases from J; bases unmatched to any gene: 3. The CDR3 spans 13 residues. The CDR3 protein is CASSASGGETQYF. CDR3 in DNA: TGTGCCAGCAGTGCCAGCGGGGGCGAGACCCAGTACTTC.

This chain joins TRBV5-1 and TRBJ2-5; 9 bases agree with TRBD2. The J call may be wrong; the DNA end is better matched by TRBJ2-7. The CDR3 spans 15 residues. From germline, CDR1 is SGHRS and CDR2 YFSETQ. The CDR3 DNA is TGCGCCAGCAGACTCGTAGCGGGGGACCTCTACGAGCAGTACTTC. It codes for CASRLVAGDLYEQYF.

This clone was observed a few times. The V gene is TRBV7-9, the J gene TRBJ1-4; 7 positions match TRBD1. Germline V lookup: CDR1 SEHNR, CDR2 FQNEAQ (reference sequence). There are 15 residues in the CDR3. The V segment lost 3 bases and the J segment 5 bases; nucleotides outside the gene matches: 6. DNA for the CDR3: TGTGCCAGCAGCTTCGCTGGGACAGACAATGAAAAACTGTTTTTT. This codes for CASSFAGTDNEKLFF.

CDR3 region: CASSLAGPHVQETQYF. The DNA for the CDR3 is TGTGCCAGCAGCTTAGCGGGCCCCCACGTTCAAGAGACCCAGTACTTC. The gene calls are TRBV7-6 and TRBJ2-5; D call uncertain. Between the trimmed V and J ends, which lost 0 bases and 2 bases, there was a span of 13 bases. CDR3 size: 16 residues. Germline lookup yields CDR1 SGHVS and CDR2 FNYEAQ.

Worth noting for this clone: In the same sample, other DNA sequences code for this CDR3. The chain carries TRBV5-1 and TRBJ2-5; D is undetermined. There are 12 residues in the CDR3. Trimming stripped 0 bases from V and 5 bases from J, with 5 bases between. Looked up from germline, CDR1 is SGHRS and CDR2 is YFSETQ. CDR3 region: CASSLAGETQYF. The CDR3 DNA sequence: TGCGCCAGCAGCTTGGCCGGGGAGACCCAGTACTTC.

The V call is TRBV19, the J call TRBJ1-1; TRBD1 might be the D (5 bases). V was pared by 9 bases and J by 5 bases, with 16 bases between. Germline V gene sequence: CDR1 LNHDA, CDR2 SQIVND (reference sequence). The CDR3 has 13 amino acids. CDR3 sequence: CASRKGSGTEAFF. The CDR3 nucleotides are TGTGCCAGCCGTAAGGGGAGCGGGACTGAAGCTTTCTTT. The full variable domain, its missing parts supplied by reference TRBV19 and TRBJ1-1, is DGGITQSPKYLFRKEGQNVTLSCEQNLNHDAMYWYRQDPGQGLRLIYYSQIVNDFQKGDIAEGYSVSREKKESFPLTVTSAQKNPTAFYLCASRKGSGTEAFFGQGTRLTVV.

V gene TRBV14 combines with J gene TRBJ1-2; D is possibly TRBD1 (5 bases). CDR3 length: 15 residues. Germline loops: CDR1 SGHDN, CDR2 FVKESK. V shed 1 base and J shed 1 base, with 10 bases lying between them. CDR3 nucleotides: TGTGCCAGCAGCCAAGCCGGGGGGGGTAACTATGGCTACACCTTC. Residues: CASSQAGGGNYGYTF.

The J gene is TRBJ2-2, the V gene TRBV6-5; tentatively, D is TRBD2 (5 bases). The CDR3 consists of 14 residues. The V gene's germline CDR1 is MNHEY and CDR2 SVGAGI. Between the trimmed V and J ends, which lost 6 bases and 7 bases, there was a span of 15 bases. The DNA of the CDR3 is TGTGCCAGCAGAGACCTTAGCGTGGACGGGGAGCTGTTTTTT. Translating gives CASRDLSVDGELFF.

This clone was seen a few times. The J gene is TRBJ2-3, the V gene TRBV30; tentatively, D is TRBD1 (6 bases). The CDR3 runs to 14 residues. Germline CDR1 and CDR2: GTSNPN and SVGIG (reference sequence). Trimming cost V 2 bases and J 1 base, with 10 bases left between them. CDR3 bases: TGTGCCTGGAGTCTAGGGGGAGGCACAGATACGCAGTATTTT. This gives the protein CAWSLGGGTDTQYF.

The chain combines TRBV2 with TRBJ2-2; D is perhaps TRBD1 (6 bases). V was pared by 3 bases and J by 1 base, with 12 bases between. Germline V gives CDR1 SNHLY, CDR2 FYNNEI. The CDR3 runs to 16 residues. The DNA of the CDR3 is TGTGCCAGCAGTGATTCAGGGGTCAGGAACACCGGGGAGCTGTTTTTT. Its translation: CASSDSGVRNTGELFF.

CDR3 in DNA: TGTGCCAGCAGCTCGGGACTCGGGGGCACAGATACGCAGTATTTT. This gives the protein CASSSGLGGTDTQYF. The rearrangement joins TRBV9 to TRBJ2-3, with D maybe TRBD2 (6 bases). V dropped 4 bases and J dropped 1 base, with 13 bases sitting between them. The length of the CDR3 is 15 residues. Germline values: CDR1 SGDLS, CDR2 YYNGEE.

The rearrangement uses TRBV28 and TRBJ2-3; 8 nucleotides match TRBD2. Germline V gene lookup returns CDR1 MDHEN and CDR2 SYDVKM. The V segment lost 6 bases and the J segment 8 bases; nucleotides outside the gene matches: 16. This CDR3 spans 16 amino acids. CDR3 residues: CASRWRMRGVLGTQYF. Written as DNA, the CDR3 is TGTGCCAGCAGATGGAGAATGCGGGGGGTCCTGGGTACGCAGTATTTT.

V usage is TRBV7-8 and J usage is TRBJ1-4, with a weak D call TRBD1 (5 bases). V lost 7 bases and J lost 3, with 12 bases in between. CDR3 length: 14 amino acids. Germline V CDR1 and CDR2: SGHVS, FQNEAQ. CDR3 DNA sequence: TGTGCCAGCAAGGGGACTATGGCTAATGAAAAACTGTTTTTT. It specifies CASKGTMANEKLFF.

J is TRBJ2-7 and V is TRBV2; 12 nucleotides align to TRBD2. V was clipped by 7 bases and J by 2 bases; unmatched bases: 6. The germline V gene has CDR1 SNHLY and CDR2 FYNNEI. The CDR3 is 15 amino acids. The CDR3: CASIQTSGGAYEQYF. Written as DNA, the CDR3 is TGTGCCAGCATCCAGACTAGCGGGGGTGCCTACGAGCAGTACTTC.

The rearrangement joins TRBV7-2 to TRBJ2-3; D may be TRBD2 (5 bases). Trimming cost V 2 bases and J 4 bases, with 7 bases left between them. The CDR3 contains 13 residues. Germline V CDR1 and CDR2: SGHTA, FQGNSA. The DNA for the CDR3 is TGTGCCAGCAGCTTAACCGGGGCAGATACGCAGTATTTT. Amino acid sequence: CASSLTGADTQYF.

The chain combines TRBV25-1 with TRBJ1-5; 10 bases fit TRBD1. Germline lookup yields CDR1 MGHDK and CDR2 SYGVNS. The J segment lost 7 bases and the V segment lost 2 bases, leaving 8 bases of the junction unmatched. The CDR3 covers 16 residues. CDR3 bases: TGTGCCAGCAGTGAAGGAGGGGACAGGGGCCGCCAGCCCCAGCATTTT. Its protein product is CASSEGGDRGRQPQHF.

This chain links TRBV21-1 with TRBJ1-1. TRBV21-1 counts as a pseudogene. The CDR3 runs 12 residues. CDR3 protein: CASGGGDTEAFF. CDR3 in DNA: TGTGCCAGCGGGGGGGGCGACACTGAAGCTTTCTTT.

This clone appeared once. The CDR3 here is CASSGSGSKDTQYF. DNA for the CDR3: TGTGCCAGTAGTGGCAGCGGGAGCAAGGATACGCAGTATTTT. This chain links TRBV19 with TRBJ2-3, with 8 bases lining up with TRBD2. V trimming: 5 bases; J trimming: 6 bases; junction bases outside the gene matches: 7. The CDR3 is made up of 14 amino acids. Germline V lookup: CDR1 LNHDA, CDR2 SQIVND (reference sequence).

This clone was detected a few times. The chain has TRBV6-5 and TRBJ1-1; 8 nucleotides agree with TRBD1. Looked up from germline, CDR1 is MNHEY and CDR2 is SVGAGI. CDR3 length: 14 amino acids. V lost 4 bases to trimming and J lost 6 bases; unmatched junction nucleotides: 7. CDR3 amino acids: CASSSWTGRSEAFF. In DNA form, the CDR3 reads TGTGCCAGCAGTTCGTGGACAGGGCGATCTGAAGCTTTCTTT.

The CDR3 DNA reads TGTGCCAGCAGCCTCGGACAGGGTTACGGGGAAAAACTGTTTTTT. This translates into CASSLGQGYGEKLFF. This chain uses TRBV5-6 with TRBJ1-4; 8 nucleotides align to TRBD1. V was pared by 4 bases and J by 8 bases, with 10 bases of the junction left unmatched. The CDR3 runs to 15 residues. Germline loops: CDR1 SGHDT, CDR2 YYEEEE.

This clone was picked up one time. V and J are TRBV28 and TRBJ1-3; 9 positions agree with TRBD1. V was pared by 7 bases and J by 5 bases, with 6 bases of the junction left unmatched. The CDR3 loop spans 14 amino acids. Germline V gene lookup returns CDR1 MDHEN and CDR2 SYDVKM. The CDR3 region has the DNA TGTGCCAGCAACAACAGGGGGCGCAGAAACACCATATATTTT. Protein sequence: CASNNRGRRNTIYF.

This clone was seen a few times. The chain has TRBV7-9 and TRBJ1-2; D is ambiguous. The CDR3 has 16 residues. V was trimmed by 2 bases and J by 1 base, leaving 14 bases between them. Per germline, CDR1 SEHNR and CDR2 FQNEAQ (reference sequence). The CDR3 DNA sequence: TGTGCCAGCAGCTTACCGGGGAGTACCTTTAACTATGGCTACACCTTC. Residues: CASSLPGSTFNYGYTF.

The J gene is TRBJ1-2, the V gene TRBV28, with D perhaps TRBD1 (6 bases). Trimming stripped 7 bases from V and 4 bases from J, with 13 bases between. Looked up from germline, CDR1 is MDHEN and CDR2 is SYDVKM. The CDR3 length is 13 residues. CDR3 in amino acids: CASTGGPGYGYTF. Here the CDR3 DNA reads TGTGCCAGCACGGGGGGGCCTGGCTATGGCTACACCTTC.